This entry is about one T cell receptor (beta chain). Sample-barcoded 5' priming and a J-beta primer mix drove a second PCR of about 6 to 12 cycles. TCRdb passed the 5' RACE reads through MiXCR, listing each CDR3 protein once. The table lists 1,800,000 or so distinct CDR3 sequences, around 42% of them singletons. This specimen belongs to a study of blood T cells in healthy people across ages. Germline loops: CDR1 SQVTM, CDR2 ANQGSEA. The CDR3 has 10 residues. Trimming cost V 4 bases and J 13 bases, with 13 bases left between them. This receptor was identified in a human donor in good health. The chain uses TRBV29-1 and TRBJ1-2; possibly TRBD1 for D (5 bases). The specimen sequenced was blood. The CDR3 loop is CSVARDRPTF. CDR3 nucleotides: TGCAGCGTTGCCCGGGACCGCCCCACCTTC.